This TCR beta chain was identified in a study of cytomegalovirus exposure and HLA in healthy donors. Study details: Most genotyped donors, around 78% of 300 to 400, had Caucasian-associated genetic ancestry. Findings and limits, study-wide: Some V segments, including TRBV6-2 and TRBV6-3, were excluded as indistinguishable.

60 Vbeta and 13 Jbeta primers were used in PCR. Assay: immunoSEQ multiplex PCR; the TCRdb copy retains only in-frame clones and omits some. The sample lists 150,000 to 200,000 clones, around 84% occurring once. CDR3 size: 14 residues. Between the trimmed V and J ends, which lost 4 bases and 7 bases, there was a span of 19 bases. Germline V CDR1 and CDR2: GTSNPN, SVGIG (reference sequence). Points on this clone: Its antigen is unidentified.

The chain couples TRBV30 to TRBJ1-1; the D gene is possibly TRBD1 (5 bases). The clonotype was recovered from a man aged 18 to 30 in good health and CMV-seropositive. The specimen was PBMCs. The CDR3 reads CAWTAGFSTYEAFF. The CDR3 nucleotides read TGTGCCTGGACCGCAGGGTTCTCAACCTATGAAGCTTTCTTT.